The 9 T cell receptor beta chains in this list originate from one sample, sequenced in a study of human T cells and chemical hapten exposure. TCRdb re-analysed the RACE reads in MiXCR, keeping a single row per CDR3 protein. The table lists roughly 82,000 distinct CDR3 sequences, approximately 12% of them singletons. The time point was: patch test 1, 2 weeks after DPC sensitization. Indicated treatment: therapeutic diphenylcyclopropenone sensitization with weekly scalp DPC. The specimen comprised whole blood, sampled in connection with sensitization to the hapten diphenylcyclopropenone (DPC). These receptors were collected from a woman aged 60-70 years with alopecia areata. Some clones in this sample may be carry-over from other donors' samples.

In this sample, this clonotype turned up many times. The chain recombines TRBV18 with TRBJ2-5, with 9 bases that match TRBD2. V was clipped by 2 bases and J by 1 base; unmatched bases: 5. Germline CDR1 reads KGHSH; CDR2 reads LQKENI. The CDR3 runs to 16 residues. CDR3 coding DNA: TGTGCCAGCTCACCAAGAGCGGGGGGACTCCAAGAGACCCAGTACTTC. Translation gives CASSPRAGGLQETQYF.

This clonotype was detected many times. This chain connects TRBV18 to TRBJ1-5; the D is unclear. The germline CDR1 and CDR2 sequences are KGHSH and LQKENI. The CDR3 has 14 residues. Trimming removed 3 bases from V and 3 bases from J, with 9 bases in between. The CDR3 DNA sequence: TGTGCCAGCTCACCCCCTCAACCCAATCAGCCCCAGCATTTT. Its protein is CASSPPQPNQPQHF.

A few counts support this clonotype. The rearrangement joins TRBV4-1 to TRBJ1-1, with TRBD1 matching over 8 bases. Unmatched junction bases numbered 4, after V lost 1 base and J lost 3 bases. CDR3 size: 15 residues. Germline values: CDR1 MGHRA, CDR2 YSYEKL. The DNA for the CDR3 is TGCGCCAGCAGCCAAGGGACAGGGAGGGACACTGAAGCTTTCTTT. Protein product: CASSQGTGRDTEAFF.

This clonotype was seen many times. This chain connects TRBV9 to TRBJ1-1; no clear D. The CDR3 totals 15 residues. CDR1 SGDLS and CDR2 YYNGEE come from the germline V gene. The V gene lost 4 bases and the J gene lost 1 base, with 14 bases spanning the gap. The CDR3 DNA follows: TGTGCCAGCAGCTCCCACAAGGGAGGGAACACTGAAGCTTTCTTT. It yields the protein CASSSHKGGNTEAFF.

J is TRBJ2-7 and V is TRBV10-2, with TRBD2 identical over 8 bases. The junction had 6 bases not matched to a gene; V was cut back by 0 bases and J by 2 bases. The CDR3 is 16 amino acids. CDR1 WSHSY and CDR2 SAAADI come from the germline V gene. CDR3 loop: CASSESRLASTYEQYF. The CDR3, as DNA: TGCGCCAGCAGTGAGTCAAGACTAGCGAGTACCTACGAGCAGTACTTC.

This clonotype was seen a handful of times. This chain connects TRBV6-2 or TRBV6-3 to TRBJ1-2; D is ambiguous. The V end was cut by 5 bases, the J end by 3 bases, with 13 bases between. The CDR3 consists of 14 residues. CDR1 and CDR2 (germline): MNHEY, SVGEGT. The CDR3 is CASSASGPYYGYTF. For the CDR3, the DNA is TGTGCCAGCAGTGCTTCTGGTCCTTACTATGGCTACACCTTC.

This clonotype occurred many times. This chain links TRBV29-1 with TRBJ1-2; D is possibly TRBD1 (6 bases). Germline-derived CDR1 and CDR2 are SQVTM and ANQGSEA. V shed 6 bases and J shed 6 bases, with 14 bases lying between them. The length of the CDR3 is 12 residues. The DNA of the CDR3 is TGCAGCGTCCCGGGACAAGCTGATGGCTACACCTTC. Translation gives CSVPGQADGYTF.

This clonotype was found a few times. This sequence joins TRBV11-2 and TRBJ2-7; 11 bases align to TRBD2. From germline, CDR1 is SGHAT and CDR2 FQNNGV. The CDR3 contains 16 residues. Trimming removed 3 bases from V and 6 bases from J; junction bases left unmatched: 10. The CDR3 loop reads CASSFLAGGVLAEQYF. The CDR3 DNA sequence: TGTGCCAGCAGCTTTCTAGCGGGGGGCGTCCTCGCCGAGCAGTACTTC.

The chain carries TRBV6-5 and TRBJ2-5; D is uncertain. V shed 2 bases and J shed 5 bases, with 9 bases lying between them. From germline, CDR1 is MNHEY and CDR2 SVGAGI. This CDR3 is built from 13 residues. DNA of the CDR3: TGTGCCAGCAGTTACGGGGAAGGGGAGACCCAGTACTTC. It is translated as CASSYGEGETQYF.